The 21 T cell receptor beta chains reported below all come from one sample, sequenced in a study of T-cell reconstitution after alpha-beta-depleted transplantation in children. Preparation of the TCRbeta library used unique molecular identifiers. TCRdb itself ran the PCR reads through MiXCR, one entry per CDR3 protein. The data contain 65,000 to 85,000 distinct CDR3 sequences, approximately 11% of them singletons. Here the sequenced sample was PBMCs, taken before TCRalphabeta/CD19-depleted stem cell transplant. Receptor source: a boy aged 5-17 years with acute myeloid leukemia, due to receive a stem cell transplant.

The CDR3 bases are TGTGCCAGCAGCTTAGGGGGGGGCGCGACTAATGAAAAACTGTTTTTT. This translates into CASSLGGGATNEKLFF. The chain uses TRBV7-9 and TRBJ1-4, with D maybe TRBD1 (6 bases). V lost 1 base and J lost 2, with 11 bases in between. Germline CDR1 SEHNR, CDR2 FQNEAQ (reference sequence). This CDR3 is built from 16 residues.

The chain has TRBV27 and TRBJ2-2; 7 nucleotides agree with TRBD2. In germline, CDR1 is MNHEY, CDR2 SMNVEV (reference sequence). The V segment lost 2 bases and the J segment 9 bases; nucleotides outside the gene matches: 12. This CDR3 is 16 amino acids long. Written as DNA, the CDR3 is TGTGCCAGCAGTTTACTGGGCGCGGGGGTAAGCAGGGAGCTGTTTTTT. The encoded protein is CASSLLGAGVSRELFF.

This clonotype came up a few times. The chain couples TRBV5-4 to TRBJ2-7; no clear D. CDR1 and CDR2 (germline): SGHNT, YYREEE (reference sequence). The CDR3 length is 13 residues. V shed 1 base and J shed 5 bases, with 10 bases lying between them. In DNA form, the CDR3 reads TGTGCCAGCAGCTTGTATGGCAACGACGAGCAGTACGTC. It yields the protein CASSLYGNDEQYV.

This clonotype showed up many times. The gene calls are TRBV13 and TRBJ2-7; D is possibly TRBD2 (6 bases). The CDR3 contains 14 residues. Germline V gene lookup returns CDR1 PRHDT and CDR2 FYEKMQ (reference sequence). Trimming shortened V by 5 bases and J by 7 bases, and 18 bases separated the two germline ends. The CDR3 loop reads CASSPQGLGGEQYF. The CDR3 nucleotides are TGTGCCAGCAGCCCTCAGGGTCTTGGAGGGGAGCAGTACTTC.

This clonotype was seen ten or more times. The J gene is TRBJ2-4, the V gene TRBV7-2; TRBD2 agrees at 10 bases. V gave up 5 bases and J gave up 0 bases; unmatched junction bases: 7. In germline, CDR1 is SGHTA, CDR2 FQGNSA. This CDR3 has 17 amino acids. The DNA for the CDR3 is TGTGCCAGCAGCGAGCGGGAGGGGTTGGGAGCCAAAAACATTCAGTACTTC. It yields the protein CASSEREGLGAKNIQYF.

This rearrangement joins TRBV19 to TRBJ2-3, with 9 nucleotides matching TRBD2. J lost 11 bases, V lost 5 bases, and 8 bases had no gene match. This CDR3 comprises 13 residues. Germline values: CDR1 LNHDA, CDR2 SQIVND (reference sequence). The CDR3 reads CASSSVAGAEQYF. The DNA for the CDR3 is TGTGCCAGTAGTTCAGTAGCGGGAGCGGAGCAGTATTTT.

The sample holds many counts of this clonotype. This rearrangement joins TRBV12-3 or TRBV12-4 to TRBJ2-2; 8 bases fit TRBD1. Unmatched junction bases numbered 11, after V lost 4 bases and J lost 4 bases. This CDR3 comprises 17 residues. CDR3 sequence: CASSWGVRQGATGELFF. The CDR3 DNA is TGTGCCAGCAGTTGGGGCGTACGGCAGGGGGCCACCGGGGAGCTGTTTTTT.

This clonotype has at least ten counts. The V and J genes are TRBV4-3 and TRBJ2-3, with 7 bases lining up with TRBD2. Germline CDR1 reads LGHNA; CDR2 reads YSLEER. The CDR3 extends over 16 amino acids. The V segment lost 0 bases and the J segment 6 bases; nucleotides outside the gene matches: 9. CDR3 in amino acids: CASSQDLRAGPDTQYF. The DNA of the CDR3 is TGCGCCAGCAGCCAAGATCTTCGAGCGGGACCCGATACGCAGTATTTT.

Ten or more counts support this clonotype. Here the CDR3 reads CSVLIKRGHTQYF. CDR3 nucleotides: TGCAGCGTCCTGATCAAGCGGGGGCATACGCAGTATTTT. The chain is built from TRBV29-1 and TRBJ2-3; TRBD2 agrees at 8 bases. Germline V gives CDR1 SQVTM, CDR2 ANQGSEA. There are 13 residues in the CDR3. The J segment lost 7 bases and the V segment lost 6 bases, leaving 9 bases of the junction unmatched.

Many counts were recorded for this clonotype. The V call is TRBV7-2, the J call TRBJ2-4, with 10 positions matching TRBD1. From germline, CDR1 is SGHTA and CDR2 FQGNSA. The length of the CDR3 is 14 residues. Trimming removed 6 bases from V and 5 bases from J; junction bases left unmatched: 4. The CDR3 region is CASRRGTGENIQYF. CDR3 DNA sequence: TGTGCCAGCAGACGGGGGACAGGGGAAAACATTCAGTACTTC. Based on the CDR3 plus reference TRBV7-2 and TRBJ2-4, the full variable domain is GAGVSQSPSNKVTEKGKDVELRCDPISGHTALYWYRQSLGQGLEFLIYFQGNSAPDKSGLPSDRFSAERTGGSVSTLTIQRTQQEDSAVYLCASRRGTGENIQYFGAGTRLSVL.

This clonotype was counted ten times or more. The chain has TRBV11-2 and TRBJ2-5; the D gene is possibly TRBD2 (7 bases). CDR1 and CDR2 from the germline V gene are SGHAT and FQNNGV. Trimming shortened V by 5 bases and J by 0 bases, and 16 bases separated the two germline ends. This CDR3 spans 16 amino acids. The CDR3 is CASSPSGGLNQETQYF. DNA of the CDR3: TGTGCCAGCAGCCCCTCGGGGGGCCTAAACCAAGAGACCCAGTACTTC.

This chain connects TRBV7-2 to TRBJ1-2; D unresolved. CDR3 length equals 13 residues. Germline assignment: CDR1 SGHTA and CDR2 FQGNSA. V lost 1 base and J 2 bases, leaving 5 bases between the germline ends. This chain's CDR3 is CASSLVGNYGYTF. The CDR3 coding sequence is TGTGCCAGCAGCTTAGTTGGAAACTATGGCTACACCTTC.

This clonotype was found many times. A much larger clone lies one base from this, so it may be a read error. The chain carries TRBV5-1 and TRBJ2-2; D ambiguous. This CDR3 is built from 12 residues. V was trimmed by 2 bases and J by 3 bases, leaving 2 bases between them. Germline V gives CDR1 SGHRS, CDR2 YFSETQ. The CDR3 is CASSFDTGELFF. CDR3 nucleotide sequence: TGCGCCAGCAGCTTTGACACCGGGGAGCTGTTTTTT.

This clonotype was recorded at least ten times. The gene calls are TRBV5-1 and TRBJ2-2; 11 bases map to TRBD2. The CDR3 is made up of 17 amino acids. CDR1 is SGHRS, CDR2 YFSETQ, per germline. J lost 0 bases, V lost 2 bases, and 3 bases had no gene match. CDR3 coding DNA: TGCGCCAGCAGCTTTCTAGCGGGGGGAACGAACACCGGGGAGCTGTTTTTT. Its protein is CASSFLAGGTNTGELFF.

This clonotype was detected many times. V is TRBV9 and J is TRBJ2-7, with 11 positions matching TRBD2. Trimming removed 2 bases from V and 5 bases from J; junction bases left unmatched: 6. CDR1 and CDR2 (germline): SGDLS, YYNGEE. The CDR3 totals 15 residues. CDR3 sequence: CASSVTLAGGHEQYF. As DNA, the CDR3 is TGTGCCAGCAGCGTTACCCTAGCGGGAGGCCACGAGCAGTACTTC.

This clonotype was observed at least ten times. The V call is TRBV4-1, the J call TRBJ1-2, with 8 positions matching TRBD1. The V gene end was trimmed by 0 bases and the J gene end by 4 bases; junction bases not matched to a gene: 4. The CDR3 covers 15 residues. Germline CDR1 MGHRA, CDR2 YSYEKL. CDR3 DNA: TGCGCCAGCAGCCAAGACAGGGGGCTCGGCTATGGCTACACCTTC. Its translation: CASSQDRGLGYGYTF.

This clonotype has at least ten counts. V gene TRBV20-1 combines with J gene TRBJ2-6; tentatively, D is TRBD1 (5 bases). Germline values: CDR1 DFQATT, CDR2 SNEGSKA (reference sequence). The CDR3 loop spans 13 amino acids. V was trimmed by 2 bases and J by 3 bases, leaving 5 bases between them. The CDR3 reads CSARQGGANVLTF. As DNA, the CDR3 is TGCAGTGCTAGACAGGGTGGGGCCAACGTCCTGACTTTC.

This clonotype was detected many times. The CDR3 DNA follows: TGTGCCAGCAGCTTCAGCGGGAGGACCGGGGAGCTGTTTTTT. Amino acids: CASSFSGRTGELFF. The chain uses TRBV7-2 and TRBJ2-2; 9 bases are shared with TRBD2. Trimming removed 3 bases from V and 5 bases from J; junction bases left unmatched: 1. Per the germline V gene, CDR1 is SGHTA and CDR2 is FQGNSA. CDR3 size: 14 residues.

In its sample, this clonotype was seen many times. The chain is built from TRBV9 and TRBJ1-5; D call uncertain. CDR3 length: 13 residues. With 1 base removed from V and 6 bases from J, the gap between germline ends came to 8 bases. CDR1 and CDR2 (germline): SGDLS, YYNGEE. CDR3 region: CASSVTMGQPQHF. Written as DNA, the CDR3 is TGTGCCAGCAGCGTAACGATGGGTCAGCCCCAGCATTTT.

This clonotype was seen ten or more times. The J gene is TRBJ2-2, the V gene TRBV4-1; D is tentatively TRBD1 or TRBD2 (5 bases each). Germline V gene sequence: CDR1 MGHRA, CDR2 YSYEKL. V shed 1 base and J shed 4 bases, with 13 bases lying between them. CDR3 length: 16 amino acids. The CDR3 DNA is TGCGCCAGCAGCCAAGTATGGGGGACGAGCACCGGGGAGCTGTTTTTT. Protein product: CASSQVWGTSTGELFF.

This clonotype appeared many times. The chain has TRBV4-3 and TRBJ2-3; 10 bases fit TRBD2. The CDR3 sequence is 17 residues long. From germline, CDR1 is LGHNA and CDR2 YSLEER. The J segment lost 4 bases and the V segment lost 0 bases, leaving 7 bases of the junction unmatched. CDR3 nucleotide sequence: TGCGCCAGCAGCCAAGAACTAGCGGGATGGGGTCCAGATACGCAGTATTTT. It yields the protein CASSQELAGWGPDTQYF.